Reported below is one T cell receptor beta chain. The target antigen is unknown. This entry is derived from a study of cytomegalovirus exposure and HLA in healthy donors. Study results and limitations: Within the 120 or so validation repertoires, first-cohort TCR clusters tended to co-occur, according to a later analysis. Among TCR beta chains, those listed as cytomegalovirus-associated numbered over 150.

The table came from immunoSEQ multiplex PCR; TCRdb's copy has only in-frame clones and leaves some out. The sample contains about 58,000 clones, roughly 90% of which appear only once. The germline gives CDR1 SGHRS, CDR2 YFSETQ. The CDR3 is made up of 16 amino acids. The J segment lost 3 bases and the V segment lost 0 bases, leaving 5 bases of the junction unmatched. The gene calls are TRBV5-1 and TRBJ2-1, with 8 bases lining up with TRBD2. The receptor was derived from a man between 18 and 29 years old in good health and CMV-seronegative. Material for sequencing was PBMCs. The DNA for the CDR3 is TGCGCCAGCAGCTTGGCCGTACTAGCGGACTACAATGAGCAGTTCTTC. Its translation: CASSLAVLADYNEQFF.